A selection of T cell receptor beta chains follows, all from one sample in a study of response to subunit inactivated influenza vaccine. From the RT-PCR reads, TCRdb called clonotypes with MiXCR, one entry per CDR3 protein. This sample has a few hundred thousand distinct CDR3 sequences; 20% to 25% occur once, and the top ten carry 10%. Sequenced material: PBMCs from blood, taken around 22 months after vaccination. The receptors derive from a man between 50 and 75 years old who received an inactivated influenza vaccine. Both conserved end residues are part of each CDR3. D genes are given only for firm matches. Clone size is stated in some rows and not others, as once, few, many or a class when expanded.

J: TRBJ2-5; size: few; D: .; V: TRBV12-2; CDR3: CAPDSSRRETQYF; DNA: TGTGCACCCGACAGTTCCCGAAGGGAGACCCAGTACTTC
J: TRBJ2-1; size: .; D: TRBD1; V: TRBV29-1; CDR3: CSVETGFTYNEQFF; DNA: TGCAGCGTGGAGACAGGGTTCACCTACAATGAGCAGTTCTTC
J: TRBJ2-5; size: many; D: .; V: TRBV12-3/TRBV12-4; CDR3: CASSPNQETQYF; DNA: TGTGCCAGCTCGCCGAACCAAGAGACCCAGTACTTC
J: TRBJ2-1; size: few; D: .; V: TRBV30; CDR3: CAWSGPLALRFYNEQFF; DNA: TGTGCCTGGAGTGGCCCCTTAGCGCTCCGTTTTTACAATGAGCAGTTCTTC
J: TRBJ1-5; size: many; D: .; V: TRBV20-1; CDR3: CSARVVAALSQPQHF; DNA: TGCAGTGCTAGAGTTGTTGCGGCCCTCAGCCAGCCCCAGCATTTT
J: TRBJ1-1; size: .; D: .; V: TRBV4-3; CDR3: CASSQGLFGEGYTEAFF; DNA: TGCGCCAGCAGCCAAGGACTGTTTGGGGAGGGGTACACTGAAGCTTTCTTT
J: TRBJ2-4; size: few; D: .; V: TRBV20-1; CDR3: CSALTSLAKNIQYF; DNA: TGCAGTGCACTTACTAGCTTAGCCAAAAACATTCAGTACTTC
J: TRBJ1-1; size: .; D: TRBD1; V: TRBV19; CDR3: CASSADRGGGNTEAFF; DNA: TGTGCCAGTAGTGCGGACAGGGGAGGTGGGAACACTGAAGCTTTCTTT
J: TRBJ1-1; size: few; D: .; V: TRBV7-9; CDR3: CASSFSGPRGNTEAFF; DNA: TGTGCCAGCAGCTTTTCCGGGCCCAGGGGGAACACTGAAGCTTTCTTT
J: TRBJ2-7; size: .; D: .; V: TRBV5-1; CDR3: CASSLEPGAVYEQYF; DNA: TGCGCCAGCAGCTTGGAACCGGGGGCAGTCTACGAGCAGTACTTC
J: TRBJ1-2; size: once; D: TRBD1; V: TRBV20-1; CDR3: CSARSDREEYGYTF; DNA: TGCAGTGCCAGAAGCGACAGGGAGGAATATGGCTACACCTTC
J: TRBJ2-1; size: few; D: TRBD2; V: TRBV7-8; CDR3: CASSATWTSGALYNEQFF; DNA: TGTGCCAGCAGCGCCACTTGGACTAGCGGGGCCTTATACAATGAGCAGTTCTTC
J: TRBJ1-2; size: many; D: TRBD1; V: TRBV12-3/TRBV12-4; CDR3: CASSPDRVYGYTF; DNA: TGTGCCAGCAGCCCGGACAGGGTTTATGGCTACACCTTC
J: TRBJ1-2; size: .; D: .; V: TRBV4-2; CDR3: CASSHQGGKGRNYGYTF; DNA: TGTGCCAGCAGCCACCAGGGCGGTAAGGGGAGGAACTATGGCTACACCTTC
J: TRBJ2-2; size: few; D: TRBD1; V: TRBV6-2/TRBV6-3; CDR3: CASKGTGFTGELFF; DNA: TGTGCCAGCAAGGGGACAGGGTTCACCGGGGAGCTGTTTTTT
J: TRBJ2-7; size: .; D: TRBD2; V: TRBV5-1; CDR3: CASRTSGGRPYF; DNA: TGCGCCAGCAGGACTAGCGGGGGCCGGCCTTACTTC
J: TRBJ2-1; size: .; D: TRBD1; V: TRBV15; CDR3: CATSRAGQVNEQFF; DNA: TGTGCCACCAGCAGAGCCGGACAGGTCAATGAGCAGTTCTTC
J: TRBJ2-2; size: .; D: TRBD1; V: TRBV11-2; CDR3: CASSLGWTGDGGELFF; DNA: TGTGCCAGCAGCTTAGGTTGGACAGGGGACGGCGGGGAGCTGTTTTTT
J: TRBJ2-1; size: .; D: .; V: TRBV3-1; CDR3: CASSRDRTGEQFF; DNA: TGTGCCAGCAGCCGAGACCGAACGGGTGAGCAGTTCTTC
J: TRBJ2-5; size: few; D: .; V: TRBV18; CDR3: CASSPNTGPETQYF; DNA: TGTGCCAGCTCACCTAACACGGGGCCAGAGACCCAGTACTTC
J: TRBJ2-1; size: .; D: TRBD2; V: TRBV14; CDR3: CASSRLTSGAYNEQFF; DNA: TGTGCCAGCAGCCGACTTACTAGCGGTGCCTACAATGAGCAGTTCTTC
J: TRBJ1-1; size: few; D: .; V: TRBV6-2/TRBV6-3; CDR3: CASSYFGEAFF; DNA: TGTGCCAGCAGTTATTTCGGGGAAGCTTTCTTT
J: TRBJ1-5; size: many; D: .; V: TRBV18; CDR3: CASSQDINQPQHF; DNA: TGTGCCAGCTCCCAGGACATCAATCAGCCCCAGCATTTT
J: TRBJ2-7; size: .; D: .; V: TRBV7-2; CDR3: CASSLLALETYEQYF; DNA: TGTGCCAGCAGCTTACTGGCGCTAGAAACCTACGAGCAGTACTTC
J: TRBJ1-1; size: many; D: TRBD1; V: TRBV5-1; CDR3: CASSSQGLNTEAFF; DNA: TGCGCCAGCAGCTCACAGGGGTTGAACACTGAAGCTTTCTTT
J: TRBJ1-5; size: .; D: .; V: TRBV6-1; CDR3: CASSELGSGQPQHF; DNA: TGTGCCAGCAGTGAACTTGGGTCTGGTCAGCCCCAGCATTTT